This passage covers 9 T cell receptor beta chains from one sample sequenced in a study of blood T cell repertoires in COVID-19. This table comes from immunoSEQ multiplex PCR, and its TCRdb copy is limited to in-frame clones, with some not included. This sample has around 250,000 clones, with around 90% found just once. The sample comprised PBMCs or T cells enriched from blood (not recorded which). All receptors derive from a woman between 40 and 50 years old who had been exposed to COVID-19.

This clone appeared a few times. This chain uses TRBV4-1 with TRBJ1-5; the match to TRBD1 covers 10 bases. V shed 3 bases and J 3 bases; nucleotides not matched to a gene: 5. The CDR3 covers 16 residues. Germline values: CDR1 MGHRA, CDR2 YSYEKL. Here the CDR3 DNA reads TGCGCCAGCAGCCAGGCCGGGACAGGGGTCAATCAGCCCCAGCATTTT. This gives the protein CASSQAGTGVNQPQHF.

The chain links TRBV9 to TRBJ1-1; maybe TRBD1 (5 bases). This CDR3 is built from 14 residues. Germline CDR1 is SGDLS and CDR2 is YYNGEE. Trimming removed 1 base from V and 4 bases from J, with 11 bases in between. For the CDR3, the DNA is TGTGCCAGCAGCGTAACGGCGGGGGGCACTGAAGCTTTCTTT. Its translation is CASSVTAGGTEAFF. The complete variable domain, with remaining parts taken from reference TRBV9 and TRBJ1-1, reads DSGVTQTPKHLITATGQRVTLRCSPRSGDLSVYWYQQSLDQGLQFLIQYYNGEERAKGNILERFSAQQFPDLHSELNLSSLELGDSALYFCASSVTAGGTEAFFGQGTRLTVV.

The genes are TRBV11-2 and TRBJ2-1, with a weak D call TRBD2 (11 bases). CDR1 and CDR2 (germline): SGHAT, FQNNGV. The length of the CDR3 is 18 residues. V dropped 7 bases and J dropped 2 bases, with 24 bases sitting between them. CDR3: CASILGQGTSGTYNEQFF. The CDR3 coding sequence is TGTGCCAGCATCCTGGGACAGGGGACTAGCGGAACCTACAATGAGCAGTTCTTC.

The rearrangement uses TRBV11-1 and TRBJ1-1; possibly TRBD1 for D (5 bases). The CDR3 is 15 residues long. The germline CDR1 and CDR2 sequences are SGHAT and FQDESV (reference sequence). With 3 bases removed from V and 3 bases from J, the gap between germline ends came to 14 bases. CDR3 protein: CASSFGGKKDTEAFF. Here the CDR3 DNA reads TGTGCCAGCAGCTTTGGGGGGAAGAAGGACACTGAAGCTTTCTTT.

This chain joins TRBV18 and TRBJ2-3; 7 bases fit TRBD1. From germline, CDR1 is KGHSH and CDR2 LQKENI. The CDR3 runs to 15 residues. V gave up 3 bases and J gave up 6 bases; unmatched junction bases: 9. CDR3 nucleotides: TGTGCCAGCTCACCTCTGACAGGGCAGCGTGATACGCAGTATTTT. This gives the protein CASSPLTGQRDTQYF.

The chain couples TRBV7-9 to TRBJ1-6; 8 nucleotides match TRBD1. The CDR3 runs to 16 residues. Germline V CDR1 and CDR2: SEHNR, FQNEAQ (reference sequence). Trimming cost V 4 bases and J 10 bases; bases outside gene matches: 12. The DNA for the CDR3 is TGTGCCAGCAGCTCGCAAGAACAGGGGGTAGGCTCACCCCTCCACTTT. This encodes CASSSQEQGVGSPLHF.

The V and J genes are TRBV5-1 and TRBJ1-1, with 8 bases matching TRBD1. Per the germline V gene, CDR1 is SGHRS and CDR2 is YFSETQ. The CDR3 has 12 amino acids. V dropped 4 bases and J dropped 6; count of bases not matched to a gene: 2. CDR3 region: CASSPQGAEAFF. The DNA of the CDR3 is TGCGCCAGCAGCCCACAGGGGGCTGAAGCTTTCTTT.

This clone was seen a single time. The chain links TRBV11-3 to TRBJ1-1, with 7 positions matching TRBD1. Germline V gene sequence: CDR1 SGHNT, CDR2 YENEEA. This CDR3 has 15 residues. V lost 3 bases and J lost 0; bases outside the gene matches: 4. The CDR3 coding sequence is TGTGCCAGCAGCTTTAGGGACAGATTGAACACTGAAGCTTTCTTT. Its protein is CASSFRDRLNTEAFF.

Worth noting for this clone: Other DNA sequences of this sample code for an identical CDR3. The chain recombines TRBV7-2 with TRBJ2-7; D is unclear. V lost 5 bases, J lost 4 bases, and 9 bases lay in between. There are 12 residues in the CDR3. Germline V CDR1 and CDR2: SGHTA, FQGNSA. CDR3 DNA: TGTGCCAGCAGCCCCTCGAGGTACGAGCAGTACTTC. This translates into CASSPSRYEQYF.